Each of the 23 T cell receptor beta chains below was sequenced from the same sample in a study of T cell changes during pregnancy in multiple sclerosis. The assay was immunoSEQ multiplex PCR, and TCRdb's table has in-frame clones only and misses some. The table lists approximately 52,000 clones, 92% of them singletons. Specimen: CD4+ T cells from peripheral blood mononuclear cells, collected in the third trimester of pregnancy. The receptors here all came from a female donor with multiple sclerosis, enrolled in a pregnancy study.

The CDR3 here is CASSLRVAKNIQYF. In DNA, the CDR3 is TGTGCCAGCAGTTTGAGGGTAGCCAAAAACATTCAGTACTTC. The chain is built from TRBV28 and TRBJ2-4; D might be TRBD2 (5 bases). The V gene lost 3 bases and the J gene lost 0 bases, with 6 bases spanning the gap. This CDR3 comprises 14 residues. CDR1 is MDHEN, CDR2 SYDVKM, per germline.

For this clone: A junction end diverges from the germline sequence, so it may reflect a read error. The chain has TRBV5-6 and TRBJ2-7, with TRBD2 as a possible D gene (5 bases). The CDR3 runs 14 residues. The V gene's germline CDR1 is SGHDT and CDR2 YYEEEE. The CDR3 region is CASTLGLAAYEQYF. The CDR3 DNA reads TGTGCCAGCACCTTGGGTCTAGCCGCCTACGAGCAGTACTTC.

The J gene is TRBJ1-1, the V gene TRBV19; a weak D match, TRBD1 (6 bases). From germline, CDR1 is LNHDA and CDR2 SQIVND (reference sequence). Trimming took 5 bases from V and 6 from J, leaving 10 bases between them. The CDR3 covers 12 residues. Here the CDR3 reads CASSFDRSEAFF. The CDR3 coding sequence is TGTGCCAGTAGTTTTGACAGGTCTGAAGCTTTCTTT.

The rearrangement links TRBV11-2 to TRBJ1-1; 7 bases are shared with TRBD1. CDR1 is SGHAT and CDR2 is FQNNGV in the germline V gene. The CDR3 loop spans 13 amino acids. The J segment lost 7 bases and the V segment lost 0 bases, leaving 2 bases of the junction unmatched. CDR3 nucleotide sequence: TGTGCCAGCAGCTTAGAACAGGGGCTTGAAGCTTTCTTT. As protein: CASSLEQGLEAFF.

The J gene is TRBJ1-5, the V gene TRBV4-1; 8 bases map to TRBD1. Germline lookup yields CDR1 MGHRA and CDR2 YSYEKL. Trimming removed 4 bases from V and 7 bases from J; junction bases left unmatched: 9. This CDR3 is built from 15 residues. The CDR3 bases are TGCGCCAGCAGCCCCCAACAGGGGGTATGGCAGCCCCAGCATTTT. Translation: CASSPQQGVWQPQHF.

The chain has TRBV19 and TRBJ2-1; TRBD2 might be the D (5 bases). Germline V gene lookup returns CDR1 LNHDA and CDR2 SQIVND (reference sequence). This CDR3 has 15 residues. Deletions cut 3 bases from V and 1 base from J, with 10 bases between. CDR3 sequence (DNA): TGTGCCAGTAGTATTGCGGGCGGATCCTACAATGAGCAGTTCTTC. Its protein product is CASSIAGGSYNEQFF.

This chain links TRBV7-2 with TRBJ1-5, with D unclear. Per germline, CDR1 SGHTA and CDR2 FQGNSA. The CDR3 is 13 amino acids. V lost 3 bases and J lost 6, with 9 bases in between. This CDR3 is CASSFSDTQPQHF. The CDR3 bases are TGTGCCAGCAGCTTCTCAGACACTCAGCCCCAGCATTTT.

The CDR3 DNA follows: TGTGCCAGTCGGTCGACAGGGAAAAATTCACCCCTCCACTTT. Translated: CASRSTGKNSPLHF. The V gene is TRBV27, the J gene TRBJ1-6; 7 bases are shared with TRBD1. Germline V gene sequence: CDR1 MNHEY, CDR2 SMNVEV (reference sequence). The CDR3 spans 14 residues. The trim removed 9 bases at V and 7 bases at J, leaving 9 bases unmatched.

The chain combines TRBV30 with TRBJ2-3, with D possibly matching TRBD2 (5 bases). The CDR3 totals 15 residues. Between the trimmed V and J ends, which lost 2 bases and 3 bases, there was a span of 15 bases. The germline CDR1 and CDR2 sequences are GTSNPN and SVGIG (reference sequence). The DNA for the CDR3 is TGTGCCTGGAGTATCGGGGTCGGATTGACAGATACGCAGTATTTT. Its translation is CAWSIGVGLTDTQYF. Together with reference TRBV30 and TRBJ2-3, the CDR3 gives the full variable domain: SQTIHQWPATLVQPVGSPLSLECTVEGTSNPNLYWYRQAAGRGLQLLFYSVGIGQISSEVPQNLSASRPQDRQFILSSKKLLLSDSGFYLCAWSIGVGLTDTQYFGPGTRLTVL.

The V and J genes are TRBV28 and TRBJ2-3, with 16 nucleotides matching TRBD2. Trimming took 2 bases from V and 2 from J; bases not matched to a gene: 4. Germline V gene lookup returns CDR1 MDHEN and CDR2 SYDVKM. This CDR3 comprises 18 residues. The CDR3 DNA is TGTGCCAGCAGTTTAACGGGACTAGCGGGAGGGATCACAGATACGCAGTATTTT. This gives the protein CASSLTGLAGGITDTQYF.

V and J are TRBV9 and TRBJ2-1; 15 bases line up with TRBD2. Germline CDR1 is SGDLS and CDR2 is YYNGEE. The CDR3 has 15 amino acids. The trim removed 7 bases at V and 7 bases at J, leaving 6 bases unmatched. As DNA, the CDR3 is TGTGCCAGCGGTAGGACTAGCGGGGGGGAAAATGAGCAGTTCTTC. Translation gives CASGRTSGGENEQFF.

This chain uses TRBV28 with TRBJ2-1; TRBD2 agrees at 9 bases. CDR3 size: 16 residues. The trim removed 7 bases at V and 5 bases at J, leaving 12 bases unmatched. Germline V gene lookup returns CDR1 MDHEN and CDR2 SYDVKM. CDR3 coding DNA: TGTGCCAGCAATAGCGGGGGAGGGCCCACGCACAATGAGCAGTTCTTC. It is translated as CASNSGGGPTHNEQFF.

V is TRBV27 and J is TRBJ1-1, with D tentatively TRBD1 (6 bases). Per germline, CDR1 MNHEY and CDR2 SMNVEV (reference sequence). V was shortened by 3 bases and J by 6 bases, with 11 bases between the two germline ends. The CDR3 sequence is 13 residues long. DNA for the CDR3: TGTGCCAGCAGTTTCCCGGGGGGCGCTGAAGCTTTCTTT. Translating it yields CASSFPGGAEAFF.

The chain employs TRBV18 and TRBJ2-6, with a tentative D call TRBD2 (5 bases). This CDR3 spans 15 amino acids. V lost 2 bases and J 10 bases, leaving 15 bases between the germline ends. Germline CDR1 is KGHSH and CDR2 is LQKENI. CDR3 amino acids: CASSPDRWGENVLTF. CDR3 in DNA: TGTGCCAGCTCACCAGATAGGTGGGGAGAGAACGTCCTGACTTTC.

The CDR3 reads CASRPRFWNIQETQYF. The CDR3 DNA reads as TGTGCAAGTCGCCCGAGGTTCTGGAATATACAAGAGACCCAGTACTTC. The rearrangement joins TRBV12-2 to TRBJ2-5; the D call in the table, TRBD2, was not verified against the DNA. TRBV12-2 is termed a pseudogene. The CDR3 spans 16 residues.

This clone was picked up one time. CDR3 bases: TGTGCCAGCAACCCGGGACAGGGGAGGACCGGGGAGCTGTTTTTT. Protein product: CASNPGQGRTGELFF. The chain joins TRBV27 to TRBJ2-2, with TRBD1 identical over 10 bases. V lost 7 bases and J lost 5; bases outside the gene matches: 7. Germline CDR1 is MNHEY and CDR2 is SMNVEV (reference sequence). This CDR3 region has 15 residues.

This chain connects TRBV5-6 to TRBJ2-1; 7 nucleotides align to TRBD1. Germline trimming cut 1 base from V and 8 bases from J; bases unmatched to any gene: 6. Germline lookup yields CDR1 SGHDT and CDR2 YYEEEE. The CDR3 loop spans 14 amino acids. CDR3 amino acids: CASSLLQGVHEQFF. The DNA for the CDR3 is TGTGCCAGCAGCTTGCTCCAGGGGGTCCATGAGCAGTTCTTC.

The chain uses TRBV15 and TRBJ2-7, with 9 bases that match TRBD1. The germline gives CDR1 LNHNV, CDR2 YYDKDF (reference sequence). This CDR3 comprises 14 residues. Trimming took 3 bases from V and 5 from J; bases not matched to a gene: 5. CDR3 residues: CATSRGQGGNEQYF. CDR3 in DNA: TGTGCCACCAGCAGGGGACAGGGCGGTAACGAGCAGTACTTC.

CDR3 DNA sequence: TGCAGCGTCCGAGAGGGGGCGGAAAGTGAGCAGTACTTC. Protein: CSVREGAESEQYF. This chain connects TRBV29-1 to TRBJ2-7, with TRBD1 identical over 7 bases. The CDR3 consists of 13 residues. V shed 6 bases and J 7 bases; nucleotides not matched to a gene: 12. Germline values: CDR1 SQVTM, CDR2 ANQGSEA.

V gene TRBV9 combines with J gene TRBJ2-3; 7 nucleotides line up with TRBD2. Losses at the gene ends were 4 bases for V and 2 bases for J; bases not matched to a gene: 4. The germline CDR1 and CDR2 sequences are SGDLS and YYNGEE. The CDR3 runs 14 residues. The CDR3 DNA sequence: TGTGCCAGCAGCCGAAGCGGGACCACAGATACGCAGTATTTT. The encoded protein is CASSRSGTTDTQYF. Filled out from reference TRBV9 and TRBJ2-3, the complete variable domain reads DSGVTQTPKHLITATGQRVTLRCSPRSGDLSVYWYQQSLDQGLQFLIQYYNGEERAKGNILERFSAQQFPDLHSELNLSSLELGDSALYFCASSRSGTTDTQYFGPGTRLTVL.

The rearrangement joins TRBV5-1 to TRBJ2-1; TRBD2 aligns across 11 bases. This CDR3 is built from 15 residues. The germline gives CDR1 SGHRS, CDR2 YFSETQ. V shed 1 base, J shed 4 bases, and the junction held 1 base outside the gene matches. Here the CDR3 reads CASSLTSGGYNEQFF. In DNA, the CDR3 is TGCGCCAGCAGCTTGACTAGCGGGGGTTACAATGAGCAGTTCTTC. Drawing the rest from reference TRBV5-1 and TRBJ2-1, the complete variable domain is KAGVTQTPRYLIKTRGQQVTLSCSPISGHRSVSWYQQTPGQGLQFLFEYFSETQRNKGNFPGRFSGRQFSNSRSEMNVSTLELGDSALYLCASSLTSGGYNEQFFGPGTRLTVL.

The CDR3 region has the DNA TGTGCCAGCTCGACAGTCCTCCACTCCTACGAGCAGTACTTC. Its translation: CASSTVLHSYEQYF. The chain employs TRBV6-1 and TRBJ2-7, with a tentative D call TRBD1 (5 bases). Per germline, CDR1 MNHNS and CDR2 SASEGT. CDR3 length: 14 amino acids. With 8 bases removed from V and 0 bases from J, the gap between germline ends came to 14 bases.

J is TRBJ2-6 and V is TRBV5-6; 8 nucleotides line up with TRBD1. With 5 bases clipped from V and 8 bases from J, the junction kept 6 bases outside the gene matches. CDR3 length: 14 amino acids. Germline values: CDR1 SGHDT, CDR2 YYEEEE. The chain's CDR3 is CASRDRGMTNVLTF. CDR3 in DNA: TGTGCCAGCAGAGACAGGGGAATGACCAACGTCCTGACTTTC.